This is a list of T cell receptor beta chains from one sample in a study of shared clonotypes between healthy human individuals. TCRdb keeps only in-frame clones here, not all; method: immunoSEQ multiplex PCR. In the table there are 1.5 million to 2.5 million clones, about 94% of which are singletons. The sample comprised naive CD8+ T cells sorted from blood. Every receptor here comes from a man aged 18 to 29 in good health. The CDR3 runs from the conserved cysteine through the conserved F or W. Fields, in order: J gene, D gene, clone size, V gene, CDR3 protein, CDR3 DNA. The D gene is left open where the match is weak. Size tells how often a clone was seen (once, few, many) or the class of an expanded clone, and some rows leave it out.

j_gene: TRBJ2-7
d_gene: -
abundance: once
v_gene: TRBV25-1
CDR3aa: CASSGPNYYYEQYF
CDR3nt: TGTGCCAGCAGTGGACCTAACTACTACTACGAGCAGTACTTC

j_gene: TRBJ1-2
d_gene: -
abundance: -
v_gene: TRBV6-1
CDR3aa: CAIFEATGGYTF
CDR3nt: TGTGCCATCTTTGAGGCTACGGGAGGCTACACCTTC

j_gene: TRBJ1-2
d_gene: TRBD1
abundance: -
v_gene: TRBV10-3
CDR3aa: CAITGGQSYGYTF
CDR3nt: TGTGCCATCACCGGGGGACAGTCGTACGGCTACACCTTC

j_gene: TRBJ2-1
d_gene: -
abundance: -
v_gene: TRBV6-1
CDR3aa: CASSETPGNEQFF
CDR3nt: TGTGCCAGCAGTGAAACCCCCGGCAATGAGCAGTTCTTC

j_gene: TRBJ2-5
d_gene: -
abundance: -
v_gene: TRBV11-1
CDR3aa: CASSLEGEAQETQYF
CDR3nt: TGTGCCAGCAGCTTAGAAGGGGAAGCGCAAGAGACCCAGTACTTC

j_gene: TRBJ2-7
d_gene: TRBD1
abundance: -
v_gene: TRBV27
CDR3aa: CASSQAGTGNEQYF
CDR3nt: TGTGCCAGCAGTCAAGCCGGGACAGGAAATGAGCAGTACTTC

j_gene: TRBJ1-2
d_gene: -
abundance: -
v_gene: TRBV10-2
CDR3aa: CASSEPREDYGYTF
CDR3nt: TGCGCCAGCAGTGAGCCCAGGGAAGACTATGGCTACACCTTC

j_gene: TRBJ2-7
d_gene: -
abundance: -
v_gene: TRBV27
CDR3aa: CASSLVQGYEQYF
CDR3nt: TGTGCCAGCAGTTTAGTACAGGGCTACGAGCAGTACTTC

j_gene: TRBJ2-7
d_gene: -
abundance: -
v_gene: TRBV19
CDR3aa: CASSIAARSVDEQYF
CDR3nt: TGTGCCAGTAGTATAGCGGCTAGAAGCGTCGACGAGCAGTACTTC

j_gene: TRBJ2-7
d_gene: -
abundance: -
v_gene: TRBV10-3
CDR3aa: CAISDVGQGPYEQYF
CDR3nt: TGTGCCATCAGTGACGTCGGTCAGGGCCCGTACGAGCAGTACTTC

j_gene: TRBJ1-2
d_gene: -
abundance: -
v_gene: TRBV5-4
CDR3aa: CASSLGGGYTF
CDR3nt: TGTGCCAGCAGCTTGGGGGGCGGCTACACCTTC

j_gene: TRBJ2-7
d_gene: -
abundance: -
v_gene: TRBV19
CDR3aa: CASSQQVSYEQYF
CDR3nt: TGTGCCAGTAGCCAACAGGTTTCCTACGAGCAGTACTTC

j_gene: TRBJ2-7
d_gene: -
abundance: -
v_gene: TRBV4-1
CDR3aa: CASSYDRTYEQYF
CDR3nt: TGCGCCAGCAGCTACGACAGGACCTACGAGCAGTACTTC

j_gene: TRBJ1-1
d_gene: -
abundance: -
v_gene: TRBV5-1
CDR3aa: CASSSIVGANTEAFF
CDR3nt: TGCGCCAGCAGCTCAATAGTTGGGGCGAACACTGAAGCTTTCTTT

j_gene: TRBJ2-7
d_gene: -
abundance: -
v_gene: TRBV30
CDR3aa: CACLQDGSYEQYF
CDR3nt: TGTGCCTGCCTTCAGGACGGATCCTACGAGCAGTACTTC

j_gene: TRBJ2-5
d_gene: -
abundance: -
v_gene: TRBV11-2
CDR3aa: CASSFPSVGDEETQYF
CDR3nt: TGTGCCAGCAGCTTTCCGTCGGTGGGTGACGAAGAGACCCAGTACTTC

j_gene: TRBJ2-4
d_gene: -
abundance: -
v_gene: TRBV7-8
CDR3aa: CASSSQSGNIQYF
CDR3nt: TGTGCCAGCAGCTCTCAGTCCGGGAACATTCAGTACTTC

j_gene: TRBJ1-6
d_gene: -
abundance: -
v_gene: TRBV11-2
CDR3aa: CASSSGTYNSPLHF
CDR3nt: TGTGCCAGCAGCTCTGGGACCTACAATTCACCCCTCCACTTT

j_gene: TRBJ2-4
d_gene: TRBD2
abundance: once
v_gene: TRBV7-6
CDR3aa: CASSLAVGTSGGDGIQYF
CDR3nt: TGTGCCAGCAGCTTAGCGGTCGGAACTAGCGGGGGAGACGGCATTCAGTACTTC

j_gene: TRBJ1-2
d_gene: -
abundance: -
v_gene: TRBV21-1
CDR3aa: CASSTRRDLDDTNYGYTF
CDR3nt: TGTGCCAGCAGCACCCGAAGGGACTTGGATGACACTAACTATGGCTACACCTTC

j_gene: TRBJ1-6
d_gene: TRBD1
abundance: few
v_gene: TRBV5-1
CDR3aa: CASSLTGGNSPLHF
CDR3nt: TGCGCCAGCAGCTTGACAGGGGGGAATTCACCCCTCCACTTT

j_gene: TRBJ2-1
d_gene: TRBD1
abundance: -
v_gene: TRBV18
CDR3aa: CASSPLDRDNEQFF
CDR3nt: TGTGCCAGCTCACCCCTAGACAGGGACAATGAGCAGTTCTTC

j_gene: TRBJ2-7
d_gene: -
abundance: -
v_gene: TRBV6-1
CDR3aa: CASREGAPYEQYF
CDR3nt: TGTGCCAGCAGGGAGGGGGCCCCCTACGAGCAGTACTTC

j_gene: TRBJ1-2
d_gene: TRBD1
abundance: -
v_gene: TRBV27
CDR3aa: CASSPPGGYGYTF
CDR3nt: TGTGCCAGCAGCCCTCCAGGGGGCTATGGCTACACCTTC

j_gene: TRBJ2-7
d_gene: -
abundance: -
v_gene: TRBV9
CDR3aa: CASSGGRSYEQYF
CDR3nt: TGTGCCAGCAGCGGGGGGCGCTCCTACGAGCAGTACTTC

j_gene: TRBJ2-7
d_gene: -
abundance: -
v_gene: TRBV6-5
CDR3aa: CASSYSSDQPEQYF
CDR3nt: TGTGCCAGCAGTTACTCATCGGACCAACCCGAGCAGTACTTC

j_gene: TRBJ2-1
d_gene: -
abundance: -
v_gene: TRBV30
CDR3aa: CAWSTVGNEQFF
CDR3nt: TGTGCCTGGAGTACGGTGGGAAATGAGCAGTTCTTC

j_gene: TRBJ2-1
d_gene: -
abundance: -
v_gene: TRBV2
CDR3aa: CASSEVRLSYNEQFF
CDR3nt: TGTGCCAGCAGTGAGGTACGTCTCTCCTACAATGAGCAGTTCTTC

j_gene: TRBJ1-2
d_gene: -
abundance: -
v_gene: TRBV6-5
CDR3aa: CASSSGLFNGGYTF
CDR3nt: TGTGCCAGCAGTTCGGGTCTATTCAATGGAGGCTACACCTTC

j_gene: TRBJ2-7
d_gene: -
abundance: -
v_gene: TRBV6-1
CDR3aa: CASSAGVGGRSEQYF
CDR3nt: TGTGCCAGCAGTGCCGGGGTGGGGGGTAGGAGCGAGCAGTACTTC

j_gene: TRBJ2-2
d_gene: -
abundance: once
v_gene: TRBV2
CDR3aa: CASSPTVWGADTGELFF
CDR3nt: TGTGCCAGCAGCCCAACGGTTTGGGGGGCGGACACCGGGGAGCTGTTTTTT

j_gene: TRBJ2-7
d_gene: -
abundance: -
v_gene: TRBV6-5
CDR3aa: CASSYNALEQYF
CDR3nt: TGTGCCAGCAGTTACAACGCTTTGGAGCAGTACTTC

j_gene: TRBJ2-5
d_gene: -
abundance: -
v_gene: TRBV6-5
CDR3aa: CASSPMDGFGETQYF
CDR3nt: TGTGCCAGCAGCCCTATGGACGGCTTCGGGGAGACCCAGTACTTC

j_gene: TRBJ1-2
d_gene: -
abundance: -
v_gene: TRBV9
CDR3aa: CASSVDKDGSNYGYTF
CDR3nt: TGTGCCAGCAGCGTAGATAAGGACGGATCTAACTATGGCTACACCTTC

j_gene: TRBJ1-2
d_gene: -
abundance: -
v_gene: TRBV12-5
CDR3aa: CASGGGTSYGYTF
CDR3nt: TGTGCTAGTGGCGGGGGGACATCGTATGGCTACACCTTC

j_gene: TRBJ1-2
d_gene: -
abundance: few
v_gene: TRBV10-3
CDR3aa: CAIRDQANYGYTF
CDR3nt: TGTGCCATCCGGGACCAAGCCAACTATGGCTACACCTTC

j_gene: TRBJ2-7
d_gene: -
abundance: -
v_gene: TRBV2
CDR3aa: CASRSGLTYEQYF
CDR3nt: TGTGCCAGCAGATCGGGACTTACCTACGAGCAGTACTTC

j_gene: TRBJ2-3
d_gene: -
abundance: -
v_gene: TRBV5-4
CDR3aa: CASSEHGLTGTDTQYF
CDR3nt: TGTGCCAGCAGTGAGCACGGACTGACGGGTACAGATACGCAGTATTTT

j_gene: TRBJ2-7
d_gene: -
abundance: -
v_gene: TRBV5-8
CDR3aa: CASSLFAGPLVGQYF
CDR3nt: TGTGCCAGCAGCTTATTTGCGGGCCCTCTTGTGGGGCAGTACTTC

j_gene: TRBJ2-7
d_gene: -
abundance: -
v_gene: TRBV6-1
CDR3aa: CAVDSYEQYF
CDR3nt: TGTGCCGTAGACAGCTACGAGCAGTACTTC

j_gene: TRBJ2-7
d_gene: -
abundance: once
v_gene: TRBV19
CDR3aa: CASSPLGSPYEQYF
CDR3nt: TGTGCCAGTAGCCCCCTGGGGTCTCCCTACGAGCAGTACTTC

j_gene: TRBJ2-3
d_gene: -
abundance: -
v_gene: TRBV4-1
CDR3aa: CASSQVGALGQYF
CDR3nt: TGCGCCAGCAGCCAAGTGGGGGCCCTGGGGCAGTATTTT

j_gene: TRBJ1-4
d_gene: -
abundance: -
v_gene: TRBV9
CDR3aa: CASSVDGTLNEKLFF
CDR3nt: TGTGCCAGCAGCGTAGACGGTACCCTAAATGAAAAACTGTTTTTT

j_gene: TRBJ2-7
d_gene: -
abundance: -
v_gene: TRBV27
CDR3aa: CASSLFAGFEVEQYF
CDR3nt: TGTGCCAGCAGTTTATTCGCCGGTTTTGAAGTCGAGCAGTACTTC

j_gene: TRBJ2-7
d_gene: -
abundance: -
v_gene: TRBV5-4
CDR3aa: CASSLANSYEQYF
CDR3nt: TGTGCCAGCAGCTTGGCCAACTCCTACGAGCAGTACTTC

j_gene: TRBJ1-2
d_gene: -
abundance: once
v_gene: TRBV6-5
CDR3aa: CASSYGGNYGYTF
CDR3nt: TGTGCCAGCAGTTATGGGGGAAACTATGGCTACACCTTC